This TCR beta chain is drawn from a study of shared clonotypes between healthy human individuals. This clone was recorded only once. This table comes from immunoSEQ multiplex PCR, and its TCRdb copy is limited to in-frame clones, with some not included. The sample lists roughly 2.6 million clones, approximately 94% seen once, with 0.11% to 0.15% in the top ten. This CDR3 region has 15 residues. V shed 6 bases and J 3 bases; nucleotides not matched to a gene: 10. CDR1 and CDR2 from the germline V gene are LNHDA and SQIVND (reference sequence). Material for sequencing was naive CD4+ T cells sorted from blood. Subset given: CD45RA+ positively selected. This chain connects TRBV19 to TRBJ1-1, with 7 positions matching TRBD1. This clonotype originated in a man aged 18 to 30 in good health. The CDR3 spells CASRGIQGLDTEAFF. The CDR3 DNA is TGTGCCAGTAGAGGAATACAGGGGTTAGACACTGAAGCTTTCTTT.